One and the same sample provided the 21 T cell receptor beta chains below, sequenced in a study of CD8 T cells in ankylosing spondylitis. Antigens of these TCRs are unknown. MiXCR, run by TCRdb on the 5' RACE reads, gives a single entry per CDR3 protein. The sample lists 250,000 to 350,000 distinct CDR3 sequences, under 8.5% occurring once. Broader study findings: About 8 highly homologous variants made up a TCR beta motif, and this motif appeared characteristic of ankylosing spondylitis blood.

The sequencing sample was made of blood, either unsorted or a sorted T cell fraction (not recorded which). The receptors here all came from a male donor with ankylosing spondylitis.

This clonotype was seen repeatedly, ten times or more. CDR3 coding DNA: TGCGCCAGCAGCTCCGACCTCCCCGGGGTGGAAGCTTTCTTT. It codes for CASSSDLPGVEAFF. This chain connects TRBV5-1 to TRBJ1-1; unclear D gene. The CDR3 is 14 residues long. Germline CDR1 is SGHRS and CDR2 is YFSETQ. V was trimmed by 3 bases and J by 8 bases, leaving 17 bases between them.

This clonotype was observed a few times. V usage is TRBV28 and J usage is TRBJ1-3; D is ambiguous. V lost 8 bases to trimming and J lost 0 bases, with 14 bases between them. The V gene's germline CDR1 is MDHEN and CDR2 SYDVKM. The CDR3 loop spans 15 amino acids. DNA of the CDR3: TGTGCCAGCCAGACAAGACCCTACTCTGGAAACACCATATATTTT. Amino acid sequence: CASQTRPYSGNTIYF.

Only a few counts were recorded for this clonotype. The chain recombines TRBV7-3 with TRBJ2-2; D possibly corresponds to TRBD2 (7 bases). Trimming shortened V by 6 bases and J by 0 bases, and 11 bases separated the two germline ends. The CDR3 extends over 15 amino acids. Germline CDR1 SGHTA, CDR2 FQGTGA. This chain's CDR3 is CASSPGGANTGELFF. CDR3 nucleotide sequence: TGTGCCAGCAGTCCGGGGGGCGCGAACACCGGGGAGCTGTTTTTT. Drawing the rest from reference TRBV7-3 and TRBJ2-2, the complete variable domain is GAGVSQTPSNKVTEKGKYVELRCDPISGHTALYWYRQSLGQGPEFLIYFQGTGAADDSGLPNDRFFAVRPEGSVSTLKIQRTERGDSAVYLCASSPGGANTGELFFGEGSRLTVL.

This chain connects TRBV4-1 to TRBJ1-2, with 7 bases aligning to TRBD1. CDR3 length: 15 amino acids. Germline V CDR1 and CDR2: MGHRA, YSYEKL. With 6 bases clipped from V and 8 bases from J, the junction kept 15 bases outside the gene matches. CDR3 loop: CASRHPGTATGGYTF. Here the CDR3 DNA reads TGCGCCAGCAGACATCCCGGGACAGCGACGGGCGGCTACACCTTC.

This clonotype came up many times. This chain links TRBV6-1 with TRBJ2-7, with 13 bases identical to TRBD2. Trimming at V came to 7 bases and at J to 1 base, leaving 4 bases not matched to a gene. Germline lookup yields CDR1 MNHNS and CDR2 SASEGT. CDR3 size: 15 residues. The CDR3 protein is CASIGLAGVSYEQYF. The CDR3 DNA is TGTGCCAGCATAGGACTAGCGGGAGTTTCCTACGAGCAGTACTTC.

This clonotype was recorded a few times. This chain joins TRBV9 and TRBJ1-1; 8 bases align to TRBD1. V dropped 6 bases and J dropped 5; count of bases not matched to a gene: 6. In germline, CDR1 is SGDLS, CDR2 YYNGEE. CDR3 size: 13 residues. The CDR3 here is CASNQGAGTEAFF. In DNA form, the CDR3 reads TGTGCCAGCAATCAGGGGGCTGGAACTGAAGCTTTCTTT.

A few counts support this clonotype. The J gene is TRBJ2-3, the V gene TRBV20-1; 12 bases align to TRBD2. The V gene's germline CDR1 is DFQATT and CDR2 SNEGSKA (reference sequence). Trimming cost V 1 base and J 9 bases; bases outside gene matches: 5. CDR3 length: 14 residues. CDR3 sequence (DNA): TGCAGTGCTAGAGCCGGACTAGCGGGACGGACGCAGTATTTT. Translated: CSARAGLAGRTQYF.

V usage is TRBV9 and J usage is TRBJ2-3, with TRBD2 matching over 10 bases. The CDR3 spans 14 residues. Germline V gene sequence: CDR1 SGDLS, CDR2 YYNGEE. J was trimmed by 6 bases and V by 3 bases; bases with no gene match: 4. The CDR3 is CASSAGTSADTQYF. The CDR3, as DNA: TGTGCCAGCAGCGCGGGGACTAGCGCCGATACGCAGTATTTT.

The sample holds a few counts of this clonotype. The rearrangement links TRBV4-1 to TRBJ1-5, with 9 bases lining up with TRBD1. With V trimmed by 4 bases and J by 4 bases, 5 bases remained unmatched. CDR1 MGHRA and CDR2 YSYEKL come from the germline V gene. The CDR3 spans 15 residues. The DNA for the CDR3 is TGCGCCAGCAGCCTAATGGACAGGGGAAATCAGCCCCAGCATTTT. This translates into CASSLMDRGNQPQHF.

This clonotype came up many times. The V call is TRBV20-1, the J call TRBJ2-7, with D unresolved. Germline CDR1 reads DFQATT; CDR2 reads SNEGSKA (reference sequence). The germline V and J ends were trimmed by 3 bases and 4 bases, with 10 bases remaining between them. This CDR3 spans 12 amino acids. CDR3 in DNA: TGCAGTGCTAGTGTCGTAGGTTACGAGCAGTACTTC. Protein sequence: CSASVVGYEQYF.

The CDR3 sequence is CASSATRDRVNGYTF. In nucleotides, the CDR3 is TGCGCCAGCAGCGCGACGCGGGACAGGGTTAATGGCTACACCTTC. The V and J genes are TRBV5-1 and TRBJ1-2; 9 bases agree with TRBD1. CDR3 length: 15 amino acids. Looked up from germline, CDR1 is SGHRS and CDR2 is YFSETQ. The trim removed 4 bases at V and 6 bases at J, leaving 10 bases unmatched.

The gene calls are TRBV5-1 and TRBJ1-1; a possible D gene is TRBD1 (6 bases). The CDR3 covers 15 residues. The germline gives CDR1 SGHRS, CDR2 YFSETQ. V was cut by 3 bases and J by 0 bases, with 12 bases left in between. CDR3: CASSWAGTMNTEAFF. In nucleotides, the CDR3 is TGCGCCAGCAGCTGGGCCGGGACAATGAACACTGAAGCTTTCTTT.

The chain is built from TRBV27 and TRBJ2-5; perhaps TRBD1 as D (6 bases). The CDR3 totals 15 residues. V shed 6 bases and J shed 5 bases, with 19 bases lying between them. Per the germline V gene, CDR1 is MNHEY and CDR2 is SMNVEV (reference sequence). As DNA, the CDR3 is TGTGCCAGCAGCCCGAAGTTACAGGGTCGGGAGACCCAGTACTTC. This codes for CASSPKLQGRETQYF.

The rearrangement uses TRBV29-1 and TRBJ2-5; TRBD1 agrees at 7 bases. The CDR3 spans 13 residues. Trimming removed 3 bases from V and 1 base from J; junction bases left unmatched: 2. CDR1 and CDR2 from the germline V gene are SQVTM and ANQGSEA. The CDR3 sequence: CSVENRGQETQYF. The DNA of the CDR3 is TGCAGCGTTGAGAACAGGGGCCAAGAGACCCAGTACTTC.

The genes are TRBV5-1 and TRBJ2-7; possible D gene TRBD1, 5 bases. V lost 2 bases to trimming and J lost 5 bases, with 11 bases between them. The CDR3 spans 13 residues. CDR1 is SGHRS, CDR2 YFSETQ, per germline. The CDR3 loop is CASSLSQEHEQYF. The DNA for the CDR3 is TGCGCCAGCAGCTTATCACAGGAACACGAGCAGTACTTC.

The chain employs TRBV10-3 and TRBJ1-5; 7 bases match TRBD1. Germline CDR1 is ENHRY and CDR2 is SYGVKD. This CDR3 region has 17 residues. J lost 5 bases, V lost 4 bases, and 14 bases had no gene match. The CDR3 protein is CAISAQGGTQMDQPQHF. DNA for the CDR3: TGTGCCATCAGTGCTCAGGGGGGCACCCAAATGGATCAGCCCCAGCATTTT.

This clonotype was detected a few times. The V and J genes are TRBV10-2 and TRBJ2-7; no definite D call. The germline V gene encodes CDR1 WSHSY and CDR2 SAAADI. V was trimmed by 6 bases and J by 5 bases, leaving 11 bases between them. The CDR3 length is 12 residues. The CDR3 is CASSDNGNEQYF. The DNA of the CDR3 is TGCGCCAGCAGCGATAATGGGAACGAGCAGTACTTC.

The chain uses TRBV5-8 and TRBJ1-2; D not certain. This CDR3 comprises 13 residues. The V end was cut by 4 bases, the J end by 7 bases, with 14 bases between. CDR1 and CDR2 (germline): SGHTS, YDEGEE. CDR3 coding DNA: TGTGCCAGCAGCCTGGAGTCGGTTGGTGGCTACACCTTC. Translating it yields CASSLESVGGYTF.

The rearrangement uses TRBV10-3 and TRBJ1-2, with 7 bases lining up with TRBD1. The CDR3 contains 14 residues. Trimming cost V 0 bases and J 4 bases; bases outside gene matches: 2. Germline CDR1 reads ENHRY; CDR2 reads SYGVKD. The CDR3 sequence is CAISESGQVYGYTF. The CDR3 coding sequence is TGTGCCATCAGTGAGTCCGGACAGGTCTATGGCTACACCTTC.

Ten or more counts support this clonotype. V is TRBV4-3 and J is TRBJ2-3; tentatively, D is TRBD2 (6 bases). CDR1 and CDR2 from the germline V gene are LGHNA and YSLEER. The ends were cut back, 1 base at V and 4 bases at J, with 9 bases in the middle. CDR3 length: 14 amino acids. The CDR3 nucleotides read TGCGCCAGCAGCCAAGTGATAGCGGCAGATACGCAGTATTTT. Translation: CASSQVIAADTQYF.

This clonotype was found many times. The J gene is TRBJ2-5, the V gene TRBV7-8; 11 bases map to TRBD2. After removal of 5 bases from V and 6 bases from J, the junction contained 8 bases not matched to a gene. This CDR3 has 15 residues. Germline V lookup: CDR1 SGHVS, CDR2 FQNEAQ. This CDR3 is CASSTGLAGAKTQYF. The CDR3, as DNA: TGTGCCAGCAGCACCGGACTAGCGGGTGCGAAGACCCAGTACTTC.